The 17 T cell receptor beta chains reported below all come from one sample, sequenced in a study of T cells after posttransplantation cyclophosphamide. Treatment was busulfan-fludarabine conditioning, a marrow graft, and cyclophosphamide on days +3 and +4. This table comes from immunoSEQ multiplex PCR, and its TCRdb copy is limited to in-frame clones, with some not included. Seen here are under 50,000 clones, 90% observed once, and the top ten hold 2% to 2.5%. The specimen was PBMCs, collected roughly 59 days after allogeneic stem cell transplant with posttransplant cyclophosphamide. These receptors all stem from a male patient between 60 and 69 years old who received an allogeneic stem cell transplant from a related donor and was CMV-positive. These T cells may partly come from the graft donor.

The chain combines TRBV11-3 with TRBJ1-6; unclear D gene. The germline V gene has CDR1 SGHNT and CDR2 YENEEA. V was cut by 5 bases and J by 8 bases, with 10 bases left in between. CDR3 length: 13 residues. The CDR3 region is CASSREPDSPLHF. The DNA of the CDR3 is TGTGCCAGCAGCCGAGAGCCGGATTCACCCCTCCACTTT.

The chain couples TRBV28 to TRBJ1-2; 7 positions match TRBD1. The CDR3 runs 14 residues. CDR1 and CDR2 (germline): MDHEN, SYDVKM. The V and J ends lost 8 bases and 3 bases, in that order; junction bases with no gene match: 9. The CDR3 loop is CASAGGQTYYGYTF. As DNA, the CDR3 is TGTGCCAGCGCAGGGGGACAGACTTACTATGGCTACACCTTC.

This chain uses TRBV29-1 with TRBJ1-1; the D gene is possibly TRBD1 (5 bases). Looked up from germline, CDR1 is SQVTM and CDR2 is ANQGSEA. The CDR3 has 15 residues. Between the trimmed V and J ends, which lost 4 bases and 5 bases, there was a span of 20 bases. CDR3 sequence (DNA): TGCAGCGTTGTGTTGGAGGGGCGGTCGGGAACTGAAGCTTTCTTT. It is translated as CSVVLEGRSGTEAFF.

This clone was counted a few times. This chain connects TRBV5-4 to TRBJ1-2; D possibly corresponds to TRBD1 (6 bases). This CDR3 spans 15 amino acids. V was pared by 4 bases and J by 8 bases, with 21 bases between. Looked up from germline, CDR1 is SGHNT and CDR2 is YYREEE (reference sequence). This CDR3 reads CASSAAGTLLWGYTF. CDR3 coding DNA: TGTGCCAGCAGCGCAGCCGGGACACTCCTCTGGGGCTACACCTTC.

This clone was seen just once. The chain links TRBV5-1 to TRBJ1-2, with 10 positions matching TRBD1. V was clipped by 1 base and J by 7 bases; unmatched bases: 7. The CDR3 runs to 15 residues. Germline CDR1 SGHRS, CDR2 YFSETQ. CDR3 bases: TGCGCCAGCAGCTTGATGGGACAGGGGTATGCTGGCTACACCTTC. This sequence encodes CASSLMGQGYAGYTF. The entire variable domain, with the rest obtained from reference TRBV5-1 and TRBJ1-2, is as follows: KAGVTQTPRYLIKTRGQQVTLSCSPISGHRSVSWYQQTPGQGLQFLFEYFSETQRNKGNFPGRFSGRQFSNSRSEMNVSTLELGDSALYLCASSLMGQGYAGYTFGSGTRLTVV.

V gene TRBV9 combines with J gene TRBJ1-3; D not certain. V shed 0 bases and J shed 0 bases, with 7 bases lying between them. Germline V gives CDR1 SGDLS, CDR2 YYNGEE. The CDR3 totals 15 residues. CDR3: CASSVEDISGNTIYF. The CDR3 DNA sequence: TGTGCCAGCAGCGTAGAAGACATCTCTGGAAACACCATATATTTT. The variable domain in full, completed from reference TRBV9 and TRBJ1-3, reads DSGVTQTPKHLITATGQRVTLRCSPRSGDLSVYWYQQSLDQGLQFLIQYYNGEERAKGNILERFSAQQFPDLHSELNLSSLELGDSALYFCASSVEDISGNTIYFGEGSWLTVV.

The chain has TRBV4-1 and TRBJ1-2; TRBD1 is a possible D gene (6 bases). The V end was cut by 0 bases, the J end by 2 bases, with 13 bases between. Germline V gene lookup returns CDR1 MGHRA and CDR2 YSYEKL. The CDR3 has 16 amino acids. CDR3 sequence (DNA): TGCGCCAGCAGCCAAGAGAACTCAGGGACAAACTATGGCTACACCTTC. Amino acids: CASSQENSGTNYGYTF.

The chain carries TRBV6-1 and TRBJ1-2; the D is unclear. Germline-derived CDR1 and CDR2 are MNHNS and SASEGT. The CDR3 sequence is 12 residues long. V lost 7 bases to trimming and J lost 4 bases, with 10 bases between them. The DNA of the CDR3 is TGTGCCAGCAAGGAGCAGCTCTATGGCTACACCTTC. Translating gives CASKEQLYGYTF.

The chain recombines TRBV7-6 with TRBJ2-6; 9 bases align to TRBD1. CDR3 length equals 18 residues. The germline V gene encodes CDR1 SGHVS and CDR2 FNYEAQ. Trimming removed 0 bases from V and 0 bases from J; junction bases left unmatched: 3. The CDR3 DNA is TGTGCCAGCAGCTTAGCCGGGACAGGGTCCTCTGGGGCCAACGTCCTGACTTTC. Translation: CASSLAGTGSSGANVLTF.

The chain couples TRBV6-5 to TRBJ1-1; D perhaps matches TRBD1 (5 bases). With 6 bases removed from V and 0 bases from J, the gap between germline ends came to 8 bases. In germline, CDR1 is MNHEY, CDR2 SVGAGI. The CDR3 spans 13 residues. As DNA, the CDR3 is TGTGCCAGCAGGGGACTTTTGAACACTGAAGCTTTCTTT. It yields the protein CASRGLLNTEAFF.

This clone was detected only once. This rearrangement joins TRBV2 to TRBJ2-1; 8 nucleotides line up with TRBD1. Germline assignment: CDR1 SNHLY and CDR2 FYNNEI. This CDR3 has 13 residues. The ends lost 6 bases at V and 8 bases at J; junction bases unmatched: 6. The CDR3 sequence is CASSGQGHHEQFF. CDR3 nucleotide sequence: TGTGCCAGCAGCGGACAGGGCCACCATGAGCAGTTCTTC.

This clone has just one count. The chain is built from TRBV11-2 and TRBJ2-2; the match to TRBD1 covers 9 bases. Germline values: CDR1 SGHAT, CDR2 FQNNGV. The CDR3 extends over 13 amino acids. Losses at the gene ends were 4 bases for V and 7 bases for J; bases not matched to a gene: 1. The CDR3 DNA reads as TGTGCCAGCAGCTCGGACAGGGGCGGGGAGCTGTTTTTT. It codes for CASSSDRGGELFF.

V is TRBV7-9 and J is TRBJ1-2; 10 nucleotides match TRBD1. The V and J ends lost 2 bases and 6 bases, in that order; junction bases with no gene match: 6. From germline, CDR1 is SEHNR and CDR2 FQNEAQ (reference sequence). This CDR3 has 15 residues. The DNA for the CDR3 is TGTGCCAGCAGCTTACGGGACAGGGGTCAGGATGGCTACACCTTC. Encoded protein: CASSLRDRGQDGYTF.

This chain links TRBV2 with TRBJ2-2; 7 bases align to TRBD1. The CDR3 covers 15 residues. V lost 5 bases, J lost 0 bases, and 3 bases stayed unmatched. Looked up from germline, CDR1 is SNHLY and CDR2 is FYNNEI. This CDR3 is CASSRQGPNTGELFF. DNA for the CDR3: TGTGCCAGCAGTCGACAGGGCCCGAACACCGGGGAGCTGTTTTTT.

This clone was detected once. This rearrangement joins TRBV27 to TRBJ1-2; D is possibly TRBD1 (5 bases). Deletions cut 6 bases from V and 6 bases from J, with 17 bases between. This CDR3 spans 14 amino acids. Germline V gene data show CDR1 as MNHEY and CDR2 as SMNVEV (reference sequence). The CDR3 region is CASSTITGGNGYTF. DNA of the CDR3: TGTGCCAGCAGCACCATTACCGGGGGAAATGGCTACACCTTC.

The J gene is TRBJ2-1, the V gene TRBV9; weak D call: TRBD1 (7 bases). The CDR3 runs 14 residues. The V and J ends lost 3 bases and 5 bases respectively, with 12 bases between them. Germline lookup yields CDR1 SGDLS and CDR2 YYNGEE. CDR3 nucleotide sequence: TGTGCCAGCAGCGGGCGGGACAGCCACAATGAGCAGTTCTTC. Protein sequence: CASSGRDSHNEQFF.

The J gene is TRBJ1-2, the V gene TRBV7-8; TRBD1 aligns across 7 bases. CDR3 length: 13 amino acids. J lost 4 bases, V lost 3 bases, and 2 bases had no gene match. CDR1 SGHVS and CDR2 FQNEAQ come from the germline V gene. CDR3 sequence reads: CASSFRQGYGYTF. The DNA for the CDR3 is TGTGCCAGCAGCTTTAGACAGGGCTATGGCTACACCTTC.